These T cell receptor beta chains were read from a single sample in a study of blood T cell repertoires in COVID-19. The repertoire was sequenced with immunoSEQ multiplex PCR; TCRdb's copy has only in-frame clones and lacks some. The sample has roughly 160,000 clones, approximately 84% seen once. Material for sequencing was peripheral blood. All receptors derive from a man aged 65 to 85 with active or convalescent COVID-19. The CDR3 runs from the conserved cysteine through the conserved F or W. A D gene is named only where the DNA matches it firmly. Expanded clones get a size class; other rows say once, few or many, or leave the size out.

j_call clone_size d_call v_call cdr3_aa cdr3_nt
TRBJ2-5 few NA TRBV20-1 CSASRAGKTQYF TGCAGTGCTAGTCGGGCGGGAAAGACCCAGTACTTC
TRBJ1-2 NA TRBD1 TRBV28 CASRLTGYDYGYTF TGTGCCAGCAGGCTGACAGGGTATGACTATGGCTACACCTTC
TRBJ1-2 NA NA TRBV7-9 CASSLVPGANYGYTF TGTGCCAGCAGCTTAGTGCCGGGGGCTAACTATGGCTACACCTTC
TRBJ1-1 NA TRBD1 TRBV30 CAWSVHWDRRNTEAFF TGTGCCTGGAGTGTACATTGGGACAGGAGGAACACTGAAGCTTTCTTT
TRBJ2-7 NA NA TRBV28 CASSLGPGYEQYF TGTGCCAGCAGTTTAGGGCCAGGGTACGAGCAGTACTTC
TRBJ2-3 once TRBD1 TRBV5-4 CASSTDRQGSFLRLVYF TGTGCCAGCAGCACCGACCGACAGGGAAGTTTCTTAAGGTTGGTGTATTTT
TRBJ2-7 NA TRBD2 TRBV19 CATGLAGVGYEQYF TGTGCCACGGGACTAGCGGGAGTAGGTTACGAGCAGTACTTC
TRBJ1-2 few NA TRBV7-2 CASSSIPANYGYTF TGTGCCAGCAGCTCCATCCCAGCTAACTATGGCTACACCTTC
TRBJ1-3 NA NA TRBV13 CASSLTGIRNTIYF TGTGCCAGCAGCTTAACAGGGATCAGGAACACCATATATTTT
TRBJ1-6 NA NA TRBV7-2 CASSSLGSSPLHF TGTGCCAGCAGCTCCCTGGGGAGCTCACCCCTCCACTTT
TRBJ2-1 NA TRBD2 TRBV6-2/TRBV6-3 CASSSFLLAGVGSEQFF TGTGCCAGCAGTTCCTTCTTGCTAGCGGGAGTAGGTAGTGAGCAGTTCTTC
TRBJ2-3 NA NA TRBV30 CAWSVQDTQYF TGTGCCTGGAGTGTACAGGATACGCAGTATTTT
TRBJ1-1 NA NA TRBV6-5 CALGGANTEAFF TGTGCCCTAGGGGGAGCGAACACTGAAGCTTTCTTT
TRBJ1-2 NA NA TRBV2 CARTTYGYTF TGTGCCAGAACAACCTATGGCTACACCTTC
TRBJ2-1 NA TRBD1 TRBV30 CAWSLGGSYNEQFF TGTGCCTGGAGCCTAGGGGGCAGTTACAATGAGCAGTTCTTC
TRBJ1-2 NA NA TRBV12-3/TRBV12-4 CASSPSGYGYTF TGTGCCAGCAGTCCGTCGGGGTACGGCTACACCTTC
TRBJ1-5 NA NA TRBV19 CASSTKTGSLYQPQHF TGTGCCAGTAGTACGAAGACCGGGAGTCTTTATCAGCCCCAGCATTTT
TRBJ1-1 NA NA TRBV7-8 CASSLGRGGMNTEAFF TGTGCCAGCAGCCTTGGGCGGGGAGGGATGAACACTGAAGCTTTCTTT
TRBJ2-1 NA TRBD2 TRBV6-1 CASSDPGGSGRATEQFF TGTGCCAGCAGTGACCCCGGGGGTAGCGGGAGGGCCACTGAGCAGTTCTTC
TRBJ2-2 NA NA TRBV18 CASSLARVTGELFF TGTGCCAGCTCACTGGCCAGGGTCACCGGGGAGCTGTTTTTT
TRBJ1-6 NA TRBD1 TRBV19 CASKGPWTGNDSPLHF TGTGCCAGTAAGGGGCCATGGACAGGGAATGACTCACCCCTCCACTTT
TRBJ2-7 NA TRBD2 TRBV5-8 CASRSSGRDYEQYF TGTGCCAGCAGATCTAGCGGGAGAGACTACGAGCAGTACTTC
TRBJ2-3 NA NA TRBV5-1 CASSPSGVGTDTQYF TGCGCCAGCAGTCCCTCAGGGGTGGGTACAGATACGCAGTATTTT
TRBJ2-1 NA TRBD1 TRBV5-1 CASSLAQGAAREQFF TGCGCCAGCAGCTTGGCCCAGGGGGCGGCTCGTGAGCAGTTCTTC
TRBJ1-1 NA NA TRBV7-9 CASGARSPNTEAFF TGTGCCAGCGGCGCTAGGAGCCCGAACACTGAAGCTTTCTTT
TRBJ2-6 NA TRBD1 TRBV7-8 CASSPRTGDGANVLTF TGTGCCAGCAGCCCCCGAACAGGGGATGGGGCCAACGTCCTGACTTTC
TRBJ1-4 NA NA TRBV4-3 CASSQDPPGISNEKLFF TGCGCCAGCAGCCAAGACCCTCCTGGTATTAGTAATGAAAAACTGTTTTTT
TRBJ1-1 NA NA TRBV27 CASSPPTRGGNTEAFF TGTGCCAGCAGCCCCCCCACCCGGGGGGGAAACACTGAAGCTTTCTTT
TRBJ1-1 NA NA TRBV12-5 CASGSGENTEAFF TGTGCTAGTGGCTCGGGAGAGAACACTGAAGCTTTCTTT
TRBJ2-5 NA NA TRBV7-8 CASSPRPGQGRETQYF TGTGCCAGCAGCCCCCGGCCTGGTCAGGGTAGGGAGACCCAGTACTTC
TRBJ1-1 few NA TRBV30 CAWSVVRPGQGAEAFF TGTGCCTGGAGTGTAGTTCGTCCCGGGCAGGGTGCTGAAGCTTTCTTT
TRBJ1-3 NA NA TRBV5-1 CASSSSRPGNTIYF TGCGCCAGCAGCTCCTCCAGGCCTGGAAACACCATATATTTT
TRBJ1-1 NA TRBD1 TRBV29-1 CSVTNRGSGTEAFF TGCAGCGTTACCAACAGGGGATCGGGCACTGAAGCTTTCTTT
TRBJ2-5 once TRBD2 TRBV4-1 CASSHESPTSGAGETQYF TGCGCCAGCAGCCACGAATCCCCGACTAGCGGGGCAGGCGAGACCCAGTACTTC
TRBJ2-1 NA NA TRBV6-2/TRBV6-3 CASSYLAGSSYNEQFF TGTGCCAGCAGTTACCTGGCGGGGAGCTCCTACAATGAGCAGTTCTTC
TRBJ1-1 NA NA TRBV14 CASSQDFTSEAFF TGTGCCAGCAGCCAAGATTTCACATCTGAAGCTTTCTTT
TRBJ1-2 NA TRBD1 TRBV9 CASSLGTGSFYGYTF TGTGCCAGCAGCCTCGGGACAGGTTCTTTCTATGGCTACACCTTC
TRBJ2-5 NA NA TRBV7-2 CASSPIRETQYF TGTGCCAGCAGCCCTATACGGGAGACCCAGTACTTC
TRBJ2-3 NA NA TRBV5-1 CASSFGQNTDTQYF TGCGCCAGCAGCTTTGGGCAGAACACAGATACGCAGTATTTT
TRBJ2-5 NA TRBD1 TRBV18 CASSLKQGQWEETQYF TGTGCCAGCTCACTAAAACAGGGGCAGTGGGAAGAGACCCAGTACTTC
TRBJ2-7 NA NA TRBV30 CAWSGIRGGEQYF TGTGCCTGGAGTGGAATCCGAGGGGGCGAGCAGTACTTC
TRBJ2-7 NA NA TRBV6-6 CASRPLGKEYEQYF TGTGCCAGCAGACCCCTCGGTAAGGAGTACGAGCAGTACTTC
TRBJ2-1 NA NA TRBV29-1 CTFGGPSSYNEQFF TGCACCTTCGGGGGGCCAAGCTCCTACAATGAGCAGTTCTTC